What follows are 14 T cell receptor beta chains derived from one specimen sequenced in a study of T cell repertoires in cytomegalovirus infection. These receptors lack a known antigen. MiXCR was run by TCRdb on the reads, yielding one entry per CDR3 protein. Of approximately 76,000 distinct CDR3 sequences in the sample, about 24% are singletons; the top ten hold roughly 50%. Sample: CD8+ T cells from cultured PBMCs, taken from culture after CMV antigen stimulation. Every receptor here comes from a human donor in good health (CMV status not recorded). Some clones in this sample may be carry-over from other donors' samples.

This clonotype turned up a few times. The chain combines TRBV6-5 with TRBJ2-3, with unresolved D. V lost 0 bases, J lost 0 bases, and 10 bases lay in between. The CDR3 consists of 16 residues. Germline CDR1 is MNHEY and CDR2 is SVGAGI. The CDR3 loop reads CASSYSGIPSTDTQYF. CDR3 nucleotides: TGTGCCAGCAGTTACTCAGGAATCCCTAGCACAGATACGCAGTATTTT.

This clonotype was recorded a few times. This chain joins TRBV27 and TRBJ1-5; 12 positions match TRBD1. Losses at the gene ends were 7 bases for V and 3 bases for J; bases not matched to a gene: 10. Germline V gene lookup returns CDR1 MNHEY and CDR2 SMNVEV (reference sequence). This CDR3 is 17 amino acids long. CDR3 bases: TGTGCCAGCACTCAATCCGGGACAGGGGGCAACAATCAGCCCCAGCATTTT. It codes for CASTQSGTGGNNQPQHF.

Comment on this clonotype: A read error may account for a junction end that differs from germline. The chain joins TRBV7-9 to TRBJ1-1; perhaps TRBD1 as D (6 bases). Looked up from germline, CDR1 is SEHNR and CDR2 is FQNEAQ (reference sequence). This CDR3 is built from 15 residues. The CDR3 is CASSVAGELNTEAFF. The CDR3 DNA follows: TGTGCCAGCAGCGTAGCAGGGGAGTTGAACACTGAAGCTTTCTTT.

This clonotype is a singleton in its sample. The chain carries TRBV11-3 and TRBJ1-1; D not resolved. This CDR3 is built from 12 residues. Germline V gene data show CDR1 as SGHNT and CDR2 as YENEEA. The V gene lost 5 bases and the J gene lost 2 bases, with 6 bases spanning the gap. The CDR3 nucleotides read TGTGCCAGCAGCCGGCTAAACACTGAAGCTTTCTTT. It is translated as CASSRLNTEAFF.

The chain uses TRBV20-1 and TRBJ2-3; D might be TRBD1 (5 bases). The V and J ends lost 0 bases and 0 bases respectively, with 10 bases between them. The germline gives CDR1 DFQATT, CDR2 SNEGSKA (reference sequence). CDR3 length: 15 residues. The CDR3 DNA reads as TGCAGTGCTAGAGATTCGAGACAGAGCACAGATACGCAGTATTTT. It encodes CSARDSRQSTDTQYF.

Ten or more counts support this clonotype. The genes are TRBV11-2 and TRBJ2-1; TRBD2 might be the D (6 bases). This CDR3 region has 15 residues. Germline CDR1 is SGHAT and CDR2 is FQNNGV. V was trimmed by 1 base and J by 7 bases, leaving 14 bases between them. The CDR3 here is CASSLADYQGNEQFF. CDR3 in DNA: TGTGCCAGCAGCTTAGCGGACTACCAGGGTAATGAGCAGTTCTTC.

The V call is TRBV10-3, the J call TRBJ2-7; D is possibly TRBD1 or TRBD2 (7 bases each). The germline V gene has CDR1 ENHRY and CDR2 SYGVKD. The V and J ends lost 6 bases and 4 bases respectively, with 16 bases between them. The CDR3 extends over 14 amino acids. The CDR3 region is CAISSGTAGYEQYF. The CDR3 DNA reads TGTGCCATCAGCTCGGGGACAGCGGGGTACGAGCAGTACTTC.

V gene TRBV6-5 combines with J gene TRBJ2-1; 9 nucleotides align to TRBD2. The V and J ends lost 4 bases and 1 base, in that order; junction bases with no gene match: 2. The CDR3 contains 15 residues. Germline lookup yields CDR1 MNHEY and CDR2 SVGAGI. CDR3 in amino acids: CASSSLAGSYNEQFF. Here the CDR3 DNA reads TGTGCCAGCAGTTCCCTAGCGGGGTCCTACAATGAGCAGTTCTTC.

The chain couples TRBV7-6 to TRBJ2-7, with D perhaps TRBD2 (6 bases). Germline CDR1 reads SGHVS; CDR2 reads FNYEAQ. The V end was cut by 7 bases, the J end by 0 bases, with 10 bases between. This CDR3 has 13 amino acids. CDR3 coding DNA: TGTGCCAGCACCGGCGGGATCTCCTACGAGCAGTACTTC. Translated: CASTGGISYEQYF.

This chain uses TRBV27 with TRBJ2-7; 13 nucleotides agree with TRBD2. CDR1 and CDR2 (germline): MNHEY, SMNVEV (reference sequence). Losses at the gene ends were 5 bases for V and 12 bases for J; bases not matched to a gene: 16. The CDR3 consists of 16 residues. The CDR3 bases are TGTGCCAGCAGTCCAGGACTAGCGGGAGACCCCCGACTCGGGTACTTC. This translates into CASSPGLAGDPRLGYF.

The chain employs TRBV19 and TRBJ1-5; weak D call: TRBD1 (5 bases). Germline lookup yields CDR1 LNHDA and CDR2 SQIVND (reference sequence). This CDR3 is 14 amino acids long. Trimming shortened V by 0 bases and J by 7 bases, and 10 bases separated the two germline ends. In DNA, the CDR3 is TGTGCCAGTAGTATAGAAGGGGCCGGCCAGCCCCAGCATTTT. Protein product: CASSIEGAGQPQHF. The full variable domain, rest sourced from reference TRBV19 and TRBJ1-5, is DGGITQSPKYLFRKEGQNVTLSCEQNLNHDAMYWYRQDPGQGLRLIYYSQIVNDFQKGDIAEGYSVSREKKESFPLTVTSAQKNPTAFYLCASSIEGAGQPQHFGDGTRLSIL.

The chain couples TRBV7-2 to TRBJ2-7, with TRBD2 identical over 10 bases. Germline V CDR1 and CDR2: SGHTA, FQGNSA. V dropped 5 bases and J dropped 0; count of bases not matched to a gene: 7. The CDR3 covers 16 residues. In nucleotides, the CDR3 is TGTGCCAGCAGCCACCTGGGACTAGCGAACTCCTACGAGCAGTACTTC. This gives the protein CASSHLGLANSYEQYF.

V and J are TRBV6-6 and TRBJ1-6, with 7 bases identical to TRBD1. The CDR3 is made up of 15 amino acids. The V gene end was trimmed by 0 bases and the J gene end by 9 bases; junction bases not matched to a gene: 5. Germline V gives CDR1 MNHNY, CDR2 SVGAGI (reference sequence). This CDR3 reads CASSYSTGFSSPLHF. The CDR3 DNA reads as TGTGCCAGCAGTTACTCGACAGGGTTTAGTTCACCCCTCCACTTT.

In its sample, this clonotype was seen a few times. V gene TRBV4-2 combines with J gene TRBJ2-7; D possibly corresponds to TRBD1 (6 bases). The CDR3 extends over 16 amino acids. V was cut by 0 bases and J by 9 bases, with 21 bases left in between. Germline V lookup: CDR1 LGHNA, CDR2 YNFKEQ. The CDR3 here is CASSQEVQGSSMAQYF. In DNA form, the CDR3 reads TGTGCCAGCAGCCAAGAGGTCCAGGGGTCCTCGATGGCGCAGTACTTC.